The clone carrying this T cell receptor (beta chain) was observed a few times. Its antigen is not known. MiXCR, run by TCRdb on the 5' RACE reads, gives a single entry per CDR3 protein. Among about 920,000 distinct CDR3 sequences listed, 9% to 15% were seen once. The CDR3 loop spans 15 amino acids. Per germline, CDR1 MNHEY and CDR2 SVGAGI. J was trimmed by 6 bases and V by 1 base; bases with no gene match: 6. The data originate from a study of identical twins. Study-wide results and limits: In cord blood, abundant beta clonotypes had fewer insertions; memory showed no trend.

The sample was also reused in another study, on yellow fever vaccine responses in identical twins.

This chain connects TRBV6-5 to TRBJ2-1, with TRBD2 identical over 7 bases. The source of this sequence is a woman aged 18-35 years in good health. Sequencing was performed on PBMCs. This CDR3 reads CASSYLGTTGNEQFF. Written as DNA, the CDR3 is TGTGCCAGCAGTTACTTGGGGACTACGGGCAATGAGCAGTTCTTC.